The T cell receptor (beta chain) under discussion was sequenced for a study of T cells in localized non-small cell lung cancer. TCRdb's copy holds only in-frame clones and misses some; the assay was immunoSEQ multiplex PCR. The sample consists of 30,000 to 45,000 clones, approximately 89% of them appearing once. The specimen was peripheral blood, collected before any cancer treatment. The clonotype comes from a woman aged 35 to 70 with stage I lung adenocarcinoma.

DNA for the CDR3: TGTGCCAGTAGCCCACAGGGGGCAGATAATTCACCCCTCCACTTT. Translating it yields CASSPQGADNSPLHF. This chain connects TRBV19 to TRBJ1-6; 9 nucleotides match TRBD1. The germline gives CDR1 LNHDA, CDR2 SQIVND (reference sequence). J was trimmed by 5 bases and V by 6 bases; bases with no gene match: 5. The CDR3 consists of 15 residues.